Below are 2 T cell receptor beta chains sequenced from a single sample in a study of response to subunit inactivated influenza vaccine. TCRdb re-called the RT-PCR reads through MiXCR, storing one row per CDR3 protein. The sample yields 500,000 to 550,000 distinct CDR3 sequences, more than 7% seen once. Sequencing was performed on PBMCs from blood, taken less than 25 months after vaccination. Receptor source: a man between 50 and 69 years old who received an inactivated influenza vaccine.

This clonotype was seen more than once but under ten times. CDR3 in amino acids: CASSQGERQPQHF. DNA of the CDR3: TGTGCCAGCAGCCAAGGGGAGAGGCAGCCCCAGCATTTT. V gene TRBV3-1 combines with J gene TRBJ1-5; D is undetermined. In germline, CDR1 is LGHDT, CDR2 YNNKEL (reference sequence). The CDR3 spans 13 residues. V lost 1 base and J lost 7, with 8 bases in between.

In its sample, this clonotype was seen a few times. The rearrangement links TRBV5-1 to TRBJ2-7; D ambiguous. Germline loops: CDR1 SGHRS, CDR2 YFSETQ. This CDR3 contains 15 residues. V was clipped by 0 bases and J by 1 base, with 11 bases between them. CDR3 residues: CASSLGQVISYEQYF. As DNA, the CDR3 is TGCGCCAGCAGCTTGGGTCAGGTCATATCCTACGAGCAGTACTTC.